Listed below are T cell receptor beta chains from one sample, sequenced in a study of long-term antiretroviral therapy in people with HIV. TCRdb's copy holds only in-frame clones and misses some; the assay was immunoSEQ multiplex PCR. The sample has about 36,000 clones; 70% to 90% are singletons. This specimen was unsorted PBMCs, taken 2.2 years after starting antiretroviral therapy. The source of these receptors is a man aged 18 to 30 with HIV. Each CDR3 is given without its conserved first and last residue. Some rows mark clone size as missing; the rest say once, few, many or name a class of expanded clone.

abundance	v_gene	j_gene	CDR3aa
-	TRBV7-9	TRBJ2-1	VSSTIRSSSYNEQF
-	TRBV6-6	TRBJ1-6	ASRGPGGNSPLH
-	TRBV6-5	TRBJ1-2	ASSNGLEVDGYT
-	TRBV2	TRBJ2-5	ASTREETQY
-	TRBV6-1	TRBJ1-2	ASSDPGSNYGYT
-	TRBV5-6	TRBJ2-7	ASSPRGYQREQY
few	TRBV9	TRBJ1-2	ASSAAGQGGSFT
-	TRBV4-1	TRBJ1-2	ASSHHRAAGYT
-	TRBV27	TRBJ2-1	ASSADREEQF
-	TRBV6-6	TRBJ1-2	ASSTSGIGYT
-	TRBV28	TRBJ1-1	ASSPSQGRTEAF
-	TRBV5-1	TRBJ1-4	ASSTTPMATNEKLF
-	TRBV19	TRBJ2-3	ASSIVVQDTQY
-	TRBV27	TRBJ2-7	ASSSATVTGTYEQY
-	TRBV13	TRBJ2-5	ASSLAEAQETQY
-	TRBV6-5	TRBJ2-5	ASSFHRGEKETQY
-	TRBV10-1	TRBJ2-6	ASSDESGNVLT
-	TRBV11-3	TRBJ1-1	ASSLQRNTEAF
-	TRBV2	TRBJ2-3	ASRDERDWTDTQY
-	TRBV25-1	TRBJ2-1	ASSGFSGGTYNEQF
-	TRBV19	TRBJ2-1	ASSIVLAGGHEQF
-	TRBV5-1	TRBJ2-7	ASTLDGLYEQY
-	TRBV4-1	TRBJ2-3	ASSQVTHPSTDTQY
once	TRBV6-4	TRBJ2-6	ASSDSAGANVLT
-	TRBV6-5	TRBJ2-3	ASSYGMESTDTQY
few	TRBV7-9	TRBJ1-4	ASSLQGWNEKLF
-	TRBV30	TRBJ2-3	AWSVSGDTQY
-	TRBV20-1	TRBJ2-7	SASGGYEQY
-	TRBV29-1	TRBJ2-3	SVEDRRRDLTDTQY
-	TRBV19	TRBJ2-7	ASSVGGNYEQY
-	TRBV6-1	TRBJ2-5	ASSESRVQETQY
-	TRBV19	TRBJ1-5	ASTWEPYSNQPQH
-	TRBV9	TRBJ2-1	ASSASGRASYNEQF
-	TRBV14	TRBJ1-2	ASSQQGEGAYGYT
-	TRBV28	TRBJ2-7	ASSRTGYEQY
-	TRBV5-4	TRBJ2-3	ASSFRQGATDTQY
-	TRBV27	TRBJ2-7	ASSLGTAYEQY
-	TRBV29-1	TRBJ2-1	SDIGTAVYNEQF
-	TRBV16	TRBJ2-7	ASSQSAESPYEQY
-	TRBV11-2	TRBJ2-7	ASSLERGYYEQY
-	TRBV30	TRBJ1-4	ALRVMANEKLF
few	TRBV5-4	TRBJ2-7	ASSLGAY
few	TRBV29-1	TRBJ1-1	GGWTGPEAF
-	TRBV7-9	TRBJ2-3	ASSYDRRSTDTQY
-	TRBV12-5	TRBJ2-3	ASGPSGANTDTQY
-	TRBV10-3	TRBJ2-1	AIQQVDEQF
-	TRBV6-1	TRBJ1-4	ASSEWSVATNEKLF
-	TRBV5-1	TRBJ1-3	ASSDSRGPGNTIY
few	TRBV7-9	TRBJ1-3	ASSESLDRGDGNTIY
-	TRBV14	TRBJ2-7	ASSQDYRSYEQY
-	TRBV18	TRBJ1-2	ASSPQGEPNYGYT
-	TRBV9	TRBJ2-3	ASSPESTDTQY
-	TRBV13	TRBJ2-2	ASSGGLAGVTGELF
-	TRBV5-6	TRBJ2-3	ASSRLAGGVTDTQY
-	TRBV28	TRBJ2-5	ASSPTGLQETQY